These 2 T cell receptor beta chains came from one sample sequenced in a study of shared clonotypes between healthy human individuals. Repertoires were generated with immunoSEQ multiplex PCR, while TCRdb's copy carries only in-frame clones and drops some. The sample lists 2.3 million or so clones, just over 90% occurring once. The sample comprised naive CD4+ T cells from PBMCs. As to subset: CD45RA+ positively selected. The source is a man aged 18-30 years in good health. Some clones in this sample may be carry-over from other donors' samples.

The CDR3 nucleotides are TGTGCCAGCTCCCCCGGGAATTTTTACAATGAGCAGTTCTTC. It yields the protein CASSPGNFYNEQFF. The chain combines TRBV5-4 with TRBJ2-1; tentative D call: TRBD2 (5 bases). V was trimmed by 7 bases and J by 4 bases, leaving 15 bases between them. The CDR3 consists of 14 residues. Germline V gene data show CDR1 as SGHNT and CDR2 as YYREEE (reference sequence).

In its sample, this clone was seen once. The chain couples TRBV10-3 to TRBJ1-4; 7 bases fit TRBD1. The CDR3 loop spans 13 amino acids. In germline, CDR1 is ENHRY, CDR2 SYGVKD. After removal of 5 bases from V and 8 bases from J, the junction contained 5 bases not matched to a gene. The CDR3 sequence is CAISTGTAEKLFF. CDR3 nucleotides: TGTGCCATCAGTACCGGGACAGCCGAAAAACTGTTTTTT.